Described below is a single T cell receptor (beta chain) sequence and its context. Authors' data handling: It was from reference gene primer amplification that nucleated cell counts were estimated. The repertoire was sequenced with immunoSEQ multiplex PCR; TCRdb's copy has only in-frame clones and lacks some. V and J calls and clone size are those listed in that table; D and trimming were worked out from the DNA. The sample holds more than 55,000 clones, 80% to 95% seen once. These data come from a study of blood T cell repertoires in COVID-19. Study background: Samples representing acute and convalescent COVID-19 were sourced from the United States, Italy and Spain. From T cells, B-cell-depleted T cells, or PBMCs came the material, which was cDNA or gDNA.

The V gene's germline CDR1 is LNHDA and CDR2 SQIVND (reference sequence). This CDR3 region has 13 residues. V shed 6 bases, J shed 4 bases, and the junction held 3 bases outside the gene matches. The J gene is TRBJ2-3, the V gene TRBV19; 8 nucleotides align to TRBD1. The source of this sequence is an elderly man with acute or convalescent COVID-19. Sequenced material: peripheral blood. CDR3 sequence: CASSTTGADTQYF. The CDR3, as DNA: TGTGCCAGTAGCACGACAGGGGCAGATACGCAGTATTTT.